This T cell receptor (beta chain) is from a study of radiation and T cells in renal cell carcinoma. The V gene's germline CDR1 is SGHRS and CDR2 YFSETQ. The CDR3 spans 14 residues. Trimming cost V 4 bases and J 1 base, with 11 bases left between them. Produced via immunoSEQ multiplex PCR; TCRdb's table is partial and in-frame only. This table has fewer than 200,000 clones, 88% appearing once. With regard to this clone: The target antigen is unknown.

Study outcomes and limitations: Top tumor clonotypes rose in blood 2 weeks post-radiation, then contracted.

The time point was: blood 4 weeks post-SBRT, at nephrectomy. Treatment meaning: 15 Gy SBRT to primary tumor, nephrectomy 4 weeks later. Nephrectomy followed 15 Gy stereotactic body radiation by 4 weeks. This sequence originates from a woman aged 45-65 years with renal cell carcinoma. The chain is built from TRBV5-1 and TRBJ1-1; D might be TRBD1 (6 bases). The sequenced sample was blood, obtained from a patient whose treatment included radiotherapy and nephrectomy. For the CDR3, the DNA is TGCGCCAGCAGCGGGGGACAAGAGAACACTGAAGCTTTCTTT. The encoded protein is CASSGGQENTEAFF.